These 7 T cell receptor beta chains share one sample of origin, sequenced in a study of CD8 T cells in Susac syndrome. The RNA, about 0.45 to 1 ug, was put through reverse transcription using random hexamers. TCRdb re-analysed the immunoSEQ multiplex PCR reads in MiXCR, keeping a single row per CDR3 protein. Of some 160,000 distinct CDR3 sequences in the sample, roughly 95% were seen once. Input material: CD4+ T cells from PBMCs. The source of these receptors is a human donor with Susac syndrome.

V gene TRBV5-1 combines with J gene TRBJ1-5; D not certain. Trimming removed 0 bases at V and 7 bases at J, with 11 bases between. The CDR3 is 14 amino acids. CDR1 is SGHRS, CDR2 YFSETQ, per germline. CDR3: CASSLEGLGQPQHF. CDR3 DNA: TGCGCCAGCAGCTTGGAAGGGCTGGGGCAGCCCCAGCATTTT.

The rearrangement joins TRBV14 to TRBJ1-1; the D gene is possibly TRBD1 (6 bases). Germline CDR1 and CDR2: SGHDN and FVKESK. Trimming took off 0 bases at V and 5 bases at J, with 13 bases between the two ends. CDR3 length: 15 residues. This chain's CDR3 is CASSQELRGATEAFF. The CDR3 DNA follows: TGTGCCAGCAGCCAAGAACTCCGGGGGGCGACTGAAGCTTTCTTT.

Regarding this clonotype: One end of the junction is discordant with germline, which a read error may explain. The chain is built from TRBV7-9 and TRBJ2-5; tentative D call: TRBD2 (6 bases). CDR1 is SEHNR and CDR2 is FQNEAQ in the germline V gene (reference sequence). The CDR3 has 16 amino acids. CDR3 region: CASSLATGLHQETQYF. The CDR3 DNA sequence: TGTGCCAGCAGCCTAGCAACTGGACTACACCAAGAGACCCAGTACTTC.

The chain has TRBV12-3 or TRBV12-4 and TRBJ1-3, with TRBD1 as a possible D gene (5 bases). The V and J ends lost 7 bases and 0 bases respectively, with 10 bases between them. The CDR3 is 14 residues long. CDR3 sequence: CASNTGTSGNTIYF. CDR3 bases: TGTGCCAGCAATACCGGGACCTCTGGAAACACCATATATTTT.

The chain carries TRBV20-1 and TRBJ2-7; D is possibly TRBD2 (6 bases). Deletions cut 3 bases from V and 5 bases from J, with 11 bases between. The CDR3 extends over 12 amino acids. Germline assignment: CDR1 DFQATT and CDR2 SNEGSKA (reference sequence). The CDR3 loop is CSASGSWDEQYF. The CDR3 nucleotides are TGCAGTGCTAGCGGGAGTTGGGACGAGCAGTACTTC.

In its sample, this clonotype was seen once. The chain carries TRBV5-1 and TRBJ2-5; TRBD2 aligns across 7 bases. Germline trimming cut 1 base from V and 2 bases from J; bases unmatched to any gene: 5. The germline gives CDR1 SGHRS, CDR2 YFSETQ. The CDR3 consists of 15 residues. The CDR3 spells CASSLRGEPQETQYF. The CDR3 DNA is TGCGCCAGCAGCTTGCGGGGGGAGCCTCAAGAGACCCAGTACTTC.

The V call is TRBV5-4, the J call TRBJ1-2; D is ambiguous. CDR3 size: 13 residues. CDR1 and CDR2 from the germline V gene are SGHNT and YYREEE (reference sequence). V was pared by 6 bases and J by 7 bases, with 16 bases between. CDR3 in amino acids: CASKTRGMGGYTF. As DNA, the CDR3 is TGTGCCAGCAAAACCCGAGGGATGGGTGGCTACACCTTC.